This is a list of T cell receptor beta chains from one sample in a study of shared clonotypes between healthy human individuals. The data were produced by immunoSEQ multiplex PCR, yet TCRdb's version contains in-frame clones alone and is incomplete. The sample holds roughly 1 million clones, around 76% seen once. Sequencing was done on a sample of memory CD4+ T cells sorted from blood. The receptors originated from a man aged 18 to 30 in good health. Each CDR3 is given with its conserved first and last residue. D genes are given only for firm matches. The size field is filled for only some rows; it gives once, few, many or a size class.

13	few	TRBJ1-1	TRBV15	.	TGTGCCACCAGCAGAGATAGGCAGACAAAAGCTTTCTTT	CATSRDRQTKAFF
14	.	TRBJ2-7	TRBV27	TRBD2	TGTGCCAGCAGTTTTACTAGCGGGAGTTACGAGCAGTACTTC	CASSFTSGSYEQYF
15	.	TRBJ1-4	TRBV9	TRBD1	TGTGCCAGCAGCCCCGGGACAGGGGTTGGGGAAAAACTGTTTTTT	CASSPGTGVGEKLFF
16	.	TRBJ2-1	TRBV5-1	TRBD1	TGCGCCAGCAGCTCCTCACAGGGGGCAACCTACAATGAGCAGTTCTTC	CASSSSQGATYNEQFF
16	.	TRBJ2-3	TRBV18	.	TGTGCCAGCTCTCACGGCTACAGGGCAAGCACAGATACGCAGTATTTT	CASSHGYRASTDTQYF
14	.	TRBJ1-3	TRBV19	.	TGTGCCAGTAGTATACGGACGGCTGGAAACACCATATATTTT	CASSIRTAGNTIYF
19	.	TRBJ2-4	TRBV21-1	.	TGTGCCAGAGAGGGGAGTACTAGCGGGAAGTACTTAGCCAAAAACATTCAGTACTTC	CAREGSTSGKYLAKNIQYF
13	.	TRBJ2-5	TRBV7-2	TRBD1	TGTGCCAGCAGAACAGGGGTAGGGGAGACCCAGTACTTC	CASRTGVGETQYF
11	.	TRBJ2-7	TRBV7-2	.	TGTGCCAGCAGCTTGGAGTACGAGCAGTACTTC	CASSLEYEQYF
13	.	TRBJ2-1	TRBV7-2	.	TGTGCCAGCAGACAGGGAGTTAACAATGAGCAGTTCTTC	CASRQGVNNEQFF
15	.	TRBJ2-2	TRBV7-8	TRBD2	TGTGCCAGCACCCAACTAGCGTCGACCACCGGGGAGCTGTTTTTT	CASTQLASTTGELFF
12	few	TRBJ1-1	TRBV18	.	TGTGCCAGCTCACCATCGACAGTTGAAGCTTTCTTT	CASSPSTVEAFF
12	.	TRBJ2-1	TRBV11-2	.	TGTGCCAGCAGGAGATTCAACAATGAGCAGTTCTTC	CASRRFNNEQFF
16	few	TRBJ1-5	TRBV4-3	.	TGCGCCAGCAGCCAAGATGCGGTGTCCGCGAATCAGCCCCAGCATTTT	CASSQDAVSANQPQHF
14	few	TRBJ2-7	TRBV10-1	TRBD1	TGCGCCAGCACAGACAGGGCCCCCTGTCTCGAGCAGTACTTC	CASTDRAPCLEQYF
15	.	TRBJ1-4	TRBV7-8	TRBD1	TGTGCCAGCAGCTTATTCACAGGGGGTGGTGAAAAACTGTTTTTT	CASSLFTGGGEKLFF
14	once	TRBJ2-7	TRBV5-1	.	TGCGCCAGCAGCTTTAAGACTAGCTCCTACGAGCAGTACTTC	CASSFKTSSYEQYF
14	.	TRBJ1-1	TRBV2	.	TGTGCAGACGGAGGAACTTGGGAGAACACTGAAGCTTTCTTT	CADGGTWENTEAFF
15	.	TRBJ2-1	TRBV5-1	.	TGCGCCAGCAGCTATGGGACGGGTAGCCGGAATGAGCAGTTCTTC	CASSYGTGSRNEQFF
14	few	TRBJ2-5	TRBV6-5	TRBD2	TGTGCCAGCAGGGAACTAGCGGGATATGAGACCCAGTACTTC	CASRELAGYETQYF
16	.	TRBJ1-1	TRBV10-3	TRBD1	TGTGCCATCAGTGAGTCCAAGGGACAGGCCAACGCTGAAGCTTTCTTT	CAISESKGQANAEAFF
19	many	TRBJ2-6	TRBV7-9	TRBD1	TGTGCCAGCAGCTTTTCCCAGATGGGACAGCGCTCTGGGGCCAACGTCCTGACTTTC	CASSFSQMGQRSGANVLTF